The 2 T cell receptor beta chains presented below share a single source sample, sequenced in a study of T cell repertoires in ileal Crohn's disease. The protocol was immunoSEQ multiplex PCR, while the TCRdb copy is restricted to in-frame clones and leaves out a portion. The table has more than 12,000 clones, over 60% seen once. Input material: ileal tissue. Receptors were obtained from an adult with Crohn's disease.

The V call is TRBV6-1, the J call TRBJ2-5, with D hard to call. Germline assignment: CDR1 MNHNS and CDR2 SASEGT. The CDR3 length is 13 residues. The ends were cut back, 4 bases at V and 3 bases at J, with 9 bases in the middle. This CDR3 reads CASSVIPEETQYF. CDR3 in DNA: TGTGCCAGCAGTGTGATCCCGGAAGAGACCCAGTACTTC.

The genes are TRBV27 and TRBJ1-6; D is unclear. Germline V gene sequence: CDR1 MNHEY, CDR2 SMNVEV (reference sequence). The CDR3 consists of 13 residues. Trimming left V 2 bases short and J 10 bases short, with 9 bases between. Here the CDR3 DNA reads TGTGCCAGCAGTTTAGAGAGGTTATCACCCCTCCACTTT. Its translation is CASSLERLSPLHF.